This TCR beta chain emerged from a study of identifying expanded T cells in peripheral blood. Clones were sequenced by immunoSEQ multiplex PCR, and TCRdb holds only the in-frame ones, with some missing. In the table there are around 100,000 clones, about 89% of which are singletons. The CDR3 covers 15 residues. V lost 4 bases to trimming and J lost 2 bases; unmatched junction nucleotides: 5. CDR1 is SGHAT, CDR2 FQNNGV, per germline. A word on this clone: Its cognate antigen is unknown.

Findings and limits, study-wide: Clone count variance between roughly 2-week samples rose with total template count.

This chain joins TRBV11-2 and TRBJ2-5; 9 nucleotides match TRBD1. The sequence derives from a person between 18 and 75 years old in good health. The sequenced sample was blood. The CDR3 region has the DNA TGTGCCAGCAGCTACGGACAGGGGATTCAAGAGACCCAGTACTTC. Translated: CASSYGQGIQETQYF.